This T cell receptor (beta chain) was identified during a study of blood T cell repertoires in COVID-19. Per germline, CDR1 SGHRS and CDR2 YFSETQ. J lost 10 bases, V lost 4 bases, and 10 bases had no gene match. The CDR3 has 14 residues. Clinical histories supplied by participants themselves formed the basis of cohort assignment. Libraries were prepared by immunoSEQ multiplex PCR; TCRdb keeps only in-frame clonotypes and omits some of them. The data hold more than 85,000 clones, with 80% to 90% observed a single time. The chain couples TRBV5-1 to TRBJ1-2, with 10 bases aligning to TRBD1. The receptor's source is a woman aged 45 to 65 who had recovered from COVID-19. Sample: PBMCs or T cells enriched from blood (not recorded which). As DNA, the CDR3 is TGCGCCAGCAGCCCGGCGGGGACAGGGGCCGACTACACCTTC. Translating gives CASSPAGTGADYTF. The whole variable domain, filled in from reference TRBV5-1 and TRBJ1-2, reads KAGVTQTPRYLIKTRGQQVTLSCSPISGHRSVSWYQQTPGQGLQFLFEYFSETQRNKGNFPGRFSGRQFSNSRSEMNVSTLELGDSALYLCASSPAGTGADYTFGSGTRLTVV.